This paragraph reports one TCR beta chain. Antigen unknown. This entry is derived from a study of vaccination effects on CD4 cells after COVID-19. The CDR3 covers 13 residues. Trimming took off 4 bases at V and 2 bases at J, with 8 bases between the two ends. Per the germline V gene, CDR1 is SGDLS and CDR2 is YYNGEE. Sequencing was performed with immunoSEQ multiplex PCR; in TCRdb, only in-frame clones are kept and a portion is missing. Of roughly 51,000 clones in the sample, 65% to 75% are singletons; the top ten hold approximately 5.6%. Culturing for nine to ten days preceded CD4+ T cell isolation. PCR showed that the person got SARS-CoV-2 infection at some point between March and December 2020. It was two doses of either the BNT162b2 or mRNA-1273 vaccine that participants received.

The chain employs TRBV9 and TRBJ2-3; TRBD1 is a possible D gene (5 bases). This sequence was found in a human donor who had a prior SARS-CoV-2 infection. The sequenced sample was CD4+ T cells from PBMCs cultured without peptide, obtained after COVID-19 vaccination. Here the CDR3 DNA reads TGTGCCAGCAGCAAGACAGTCACAGATACGCAGTATTTT. Protein product: CASSKTVTDTQYF.